This T cell receptor (beta chain) was documented in a study of Graves' ophthalmopathy and Graves' hyperthyroidism. RNA transcripts served as template for amplifying TCR beta CDR3 sequences. RT-PCR with HTBI primers came first, then second-round multiplex PCR. TCRdb called the multiplex PCR reads again in MiXCR, with one record for every CDR3 protein. The top ten hold approximately 7% of the sample, which has about 400,000 distinct CDR3 sequences, 15% to 19% seen once. This clonotype has ten or more counts. Its target is not known. V lost 0 bases and J lost 2, with 12 bases in between. The CDR3 covers 15 residues. Germline V gene sequence: CDR1 SGDLS, CDR2 YYNGEE. Study conclusions and caveats: Forecasting of ophthalmopathy progression by the model achieved less than 71% sensitivity and 72% to 85% specificity. Using a 13-signature model, the authors split ophthalmopathy from stable hyperthyroidism, with about 88% sensitivity and 80% to 84% specificity.

The diagnosis combined clinical symptoms, thyroxine, TRAb, thyroid ultrasound and orbital computed tomography scans. Isolation of PBMCs was performed using 10 ml of fresh peripheral blood. V usage is TRBV9 and J usage is TRBJ2-7; perhaps TRBD2 as D (6 bases). The sequence was obtained from a woman aged 18-30 years with stable Graves' hyperthyroidism. Sequencing used peripheral blood. The CDR3 nucleotides are TGTGCCAGCAGCGTAGATGGAGGGAACCCCTACGAGCAGTACTTC. This translates into CASSVDGGNPYEQYF.